The rows below give T cell receptor beta chains drawn from one sample of a study of blood T cell repertoires in COVID-19. Profiled with immunoSEQ multiplex PCR; TCRdb holds only in-frame clones, not every one. The table records approximately 250,000 clones, about 80% of them present only once. Sequencing was done on a sample of peripheral blood. Receptors originate from a human donor in a cohort sampled during active COVID-19. CDR3s include the opening cysteine and the closing phenylalanine or tryptophan. D genes are given only for firm matches. Clone size, where shown, is once, few, many, or a class for clones that have expanded.

>once|TRBD1|TRBV5-1|TRBJ2-6
CASSLVGNRGSGANVLTF
TGCGCCAGCAGCTTGGTAGGGAACAGGGGGTCTGGGGCCAACGTCCTGACTTTC
>-|-|TRBV2|TRBJ2-4
CASSEGGTKNIQYF
TGTGCCAGCAGTGAGGGGGGAACCAAAAACATTCAGTACTTC
>-|-|TRBV7-2|TRBJ2-1
CASAARGYNEQFF
TGTGCCAGCGCCGCCAGGGGATACAATGAGCAGTTCTTC
>-|TRBD1|TRBV23-1|TRBJ1-5
CASSHPPRTGGYSNQPQHF
TGCGCCAGCAGTCACCCACCGAGGACAGGGGGGTATAGCAATCAGCCCCAGCATTTT
>-|TRBD1|TRBV4-2|TRBJ1-2
CASSFAGQVNYGYTF
TGTGCCAGCAGCTTTGCGGGACAGGTGAACTATGGCTACACCTTC
>-|TRBD1|TRBV18|TRBJ1-2
CASSLGQGYGYTF
TGTGCCAGCTCTCTAGGACAGGGTTATGGCTACACCTTC
>-|TRBD1|TRBV6-5|TRBJ1-2
CASSRPGQGYYGYTF
TGTGCCAGCAGCCGCCCGGGACAGGGCTACTATGGCTACACCTTC
>-|-|TRBV15|TRBJ1-6
CATSRVRVESPLHF
TGTGCCACCAGCAGGGTCAGGGTAGAATCACCCCTCCACTTT
>-|TRBD2|TRBV11-3|TRBJ2-1
CASSLASGGVAYNEQFF
TGTGCCAGCAGCTTAGCTAGCGGGGGGGTGGCCTACAATGAGCAGTTCTTC
>-|-|TRBV7-6|TRBJ2-2
CASSLVTNTGELFF
TGTGCCAGCAGCTTAGTTACGAACACCGGGGAGCTGTTTTTT
>-|TRBD2|TRBV18|TRBJ2-3
CASSPGLVISPQDTQYF
TGTGCCAGCTCACCGGGACTAGTAATATCCCCGCAAGATACGCAGTATTTT
>-|-|TRBV5-1|TRBJ2-2
CASSPNPQGPTGELFF
TGCGCCAGCAGCCCTAACCCCCAGGGTCCGACCGGGGAGCTGTTTTTT
>-|-|TRBV7-2|TRBJ1-5
CASSLGTKQPQHF
TGTGCCAGCAGCTTAGGGACAAAACAGCCCCAGCATTTT
>-|-|TRBV27|TRBJ1-4
CASSSRGQGSNEKLFF
TGTGCCAGCAGTTCCCGCGGCCAGGGGAGTAATGAAAAACTGTTTTTT
>-|TRBD2|TRBV7-3|TRBJ2-7
CASSLAGASSEQYF
TGTGCCAGCAGCTTAGCGGGAGCAAGTAGCGAGCAGTACTTC